These 10 T cell receptor beta chains were all obtained from the same sample, sequenced in a study of tumor and adjacent non-tumor tissue in lung cancer. TCRbeta libraries were built with three rounds of nested PCR, modified from ARM-PCR. TCRdb passed the multiplex PCR reads through MiXCR, listing each CDR3 protein once. Of about 200,000 distinct CDR3 sequences in the sample, 71% were seen once. RNA was extracted from bulk tissue without any cell sorting. The sample consisted of lung tumor tissue. The receptors stem from a man between 60 and 70 years old with non-small cell lung cancer.

Comments on this clonotype: Relative to the germline gene, one junction end is altered; a read error may explain this. This chain uses TRBV4-3 with TRBJ2-2, with D perhaps assigned TRBD1 or TRBD2 (5 bases each). The CDR3 loop spans 15 amino acids. Looked up from germline, CDR1 is LGHNA and CDR2 is YSLEER. The CDR3 region is CANSPTEGNTGELFF. DNA for the CDR3: TGCGCCAACAGTCCGACAGAGGGGAACACCGGGGAGTTGTTTTTT.

Comment on this clonotype: This may stem from a read error, because a much larger clone lies one nucleotide away. The rearrangement uses TRBV4-2 and TRBJ2-3, with TRBD2 as a possible D gene (5 bases). Per the germline V gene, CDR1 is LGHNA and CDR2 is YNFKEQ. V lost 4 bases and J 3 bases, leaving 11 bases between the germline ends. This CDR3 contains 14 residues. CDR3 nucleotide sequence: TGTGCCAGCAGCCTCACCCCGGGAACAGATACGCAGTATTTT. Translated, it gives CASSLTPGTDTQYF.

This clonotype showed up just a few times. This chain links TRBV20-1 with TRBJ2-3, with TRBD2 matching 8 bases. V lost 6 bases and J lost 0; bases outside the gene matches: 17. CDR1 DFQATT and CDR2 SNEGSKA come from the germline V gene (reference sequence). This CDR3 contains 18 residues. CDR3 sequence: CSALRGRGGPRSTDTQYF. The CDR3 nucleotides are TGCAGTGCCCTACGTGGTCGGGGGGGGCCGAGGAGCACAGATACGCAGTATTTT.

This clonotype was seen a handful of times. This sequence joins TRBV20-1 and TRBJ2-3; 9 nucleotides line up with TRBD2. V gave up 2 bases and J gave up 10 bases; unmatched junction bases: 13. The CDR3 contains 15 residues. CDR1 and CDR2 (germline): DFQATT, SNEGSKA (reference sequence). CDR3 DNA: TGCAGTGCTAGAAGGAGGGCTAGCGGGGATGGTGCGCAGTATTTT. It is translated as CSARRRASGDGAQYF.

This chain uses TRBV6-1 with TRBJ1-1, with 7 bases fitting TRBD1. Germline-derived CDR1 and CDR2 are MNHNS and SASEGT. V lost 1 base to trimming and J lost 8 bases; unmatched junction nucleotides: 10. This CDR3 is 15 amino acids long. The CDR3 DNA is TGTGCCAGCAGTGAAGTGGTCAGGGGGGTAGGGGAAGCTTTCTTT. Amino acid sequence: CASSEVVRGVGEAFF.

For this clonotype: An end of the junction does not agree with germline; a read error may underlie this. J is TRBJ1-2 and V is TRBV4-2; D uncertain. Germline V CDR1 and CDR2: LGHNA, YNFKEQ. The CDR3 sequence is 16 residues long. This chain's CDR3 is CASILSFEGINYGYTF. The CDR3 DNA reads as TGCGCCAGCATCCTTTCCTTTGAGGGAATTAACTATGGCTACACCTTC.

J is TRBJ2-2 and V is TRBV27; D could derive from TRBD1 or TRBD2 (5 bases each). The germline gives CDR1 MNHEY, CDR2 SMNVEV (reference sequence). Trimming cost V 7 bases and J 5 bases, with 20 bases left between them. CDR3 size: 16 residues. The CDR3 reads CASTGWGNLETGELFF. The CDR3 DNA reads as TGTGCCAGCACCGGGTGGGGGAACCTGGAAACCGGGGAGCTGTTTTTT.

Note on this clonotype: A much larger clonotype is one base distant, so this may be a read error. The CDR3 does not end in the conserved phenylalanine or tryptophan, so this is likely a read error. The V and J genes are TRBV20-1 and TRBJ1-1; the D is unclear. The germline V gene encodes CDR1 DFQATT and CDR2 SNEGSKA (reference sequence). The CDR3 is 14 residues long. With 2 bases removed from V and 1 base from J, the gap between germline ends came to 11 bases. The CDR3 coding sequence is TGCAGTGCTAGACCCCTGCGGACGAACACTGAAGCTTTCTCT. This sequence encodes CSARPLRTNTEAFS.

In this sample, this clonotype turned up a few times. CDR3 nucleotide sequence: TGCAGTGCTAGAGAAGATTACGAGCAGTACTTC. It yields the protein CSAREDYEQYF. The rearrangement uses TRBV20-1 and TRBJ2-7; D unclear. The CDR3 covers 11 residues. Trimming removed 0 bases at V and 4 bases at J, with 4 bases between. Germline CDR1 DFQATT, CDR2 SNEGSKA (reference sequence).

In the case of this clonotype: One base away lies a much larger clone, so this may be a sequencing read error. The chain is built from TRBV20-1 and TRBJ1-2; D not resolved. Germline V lookup: CDR1 DFQATT, CDR2 SNEGSKA (reference sequence). CDR3 length: 15 residues. DNA of the CDR3: TGCAGTGCTAGAGATACGGGATCCTTTGACTATGGCTACGCCTTC. Its translation is CSARDTGSFDYGYAF.